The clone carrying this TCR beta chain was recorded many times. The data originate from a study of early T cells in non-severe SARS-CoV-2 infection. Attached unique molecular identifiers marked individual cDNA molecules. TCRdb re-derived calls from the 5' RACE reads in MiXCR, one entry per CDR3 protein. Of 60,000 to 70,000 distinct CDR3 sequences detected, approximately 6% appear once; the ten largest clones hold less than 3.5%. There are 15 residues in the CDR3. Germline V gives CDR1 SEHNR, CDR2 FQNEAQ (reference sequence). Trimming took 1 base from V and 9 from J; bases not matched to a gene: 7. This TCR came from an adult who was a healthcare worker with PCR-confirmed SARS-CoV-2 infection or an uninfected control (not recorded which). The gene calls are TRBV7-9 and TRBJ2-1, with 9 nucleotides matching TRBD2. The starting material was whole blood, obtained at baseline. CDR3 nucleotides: TGTGCCAGCAGCTTAGATGGCGGGAGGGCCGGTGAGCAGTTCTTC. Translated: CASSLDGGRAGEQFF.